This T cell receptor beta chain was found in a study of shared T cell receptors in the human thymus. This clone has only a few counts. Clones were read by immunoSEQ multiplex PCR, and TCRdb kept only the in-frame ones, dropping some. This sample has about 660,000 clones; 88% occur once, and the top ten carry 0.0085% to 0.012%. CDR3 length: 14 amino acids. Germline assignment: CDR1 SGHVS and CDR2 FNYEAQ. V gave up 4 bases and J gave up 5 bases, with 12 bases separating them. Separately, the same data were catalogued under a study of human thymus T cells. From that report: Thymic tissue was derived from resections collected during corrective heart surgery. Thymic and blood repertoires appeared to carry a bias in their V and J gene usage. As related research reported, thymic repertoires overlapped highly among unrelated individuals.

The clonotype comes from a boy younger than two with a congenital heart defect. This sequence joins TRBV7-6 and TRBJ2-1; D perhaps matches TRBD2 (5 bases). The sample consisted of thymocytes. This chain's CDR3 is CASSSTLVDNEQFF. CDR3 coding DNA: TGTGCCAGCAGCTCCACACTAGTTGACAATGAGCAGTTCTTC.